These T cell receptor beta chains were read from a single sample in a study of shared clonotypes between healthy human individuals. The protocol was immunoSEQ multiplex PCR, while the TCRdb copy is restricted to in-frame clones and leaves out a portion. The sample lists 2 million to 2.5 million clones, about 93% occurring once. Specimen: naive CD8+ T cells from PBMCs. These receptors all come from a man aged 18 to 30 in good health. Some clones in this sample may be carry-over from other donors' samples. Each CDR3 is given with its conserved first and last residue. A D gene is named only where the DNA matches it firmly. Clone size is stated in some rows and not others, as once, few, many or a class when expanded.

V: TRBV5-1; J: TRBJ2-1; size: -; D: -; DNA: TGCGCCAGCAGCTTCGAGGGCGGGCTTTACAATGAGCAGTTCTTC; CDR3: CASSFEGGLYNEQFF
V: TRBV30; J: TRBJ2-6; size: -; D: -; DNA: TGTGCCTGGAGTATTGGGGCTGGGGCCAACGTCCTGACTTTC; CDR3: CAWSIGAGANVLTF
V: TRBV4-1; J: TRBJ2-1; size: -; D: TRBD2; DNA: TGCGCCAGCAGCCAAGTTTTACGGCGGGAGGGCAGTGGTGAGCAGTTCTTC; CDR3: CASSQVLRREGSGEQFF
V: TRBV19; J: TRBJ2-7; size: -; D: -; DNA: TGTGCCAGTAGTATAAGGGGGACGGGGACCTACGAGCAGTACTTC; CDR3: CASSIRGTGTYEQYF
V: TRBV6-4; J: TRBJ1-2; size: -; D: -; DNA: TGTGCCAGCAGTGACTCGGGATCGACGGCGAACTATGGCTACACCTTC; CDR3: CASSDSGSTANYGYTF
V: TRBV9; J: TRBJ1-2; size: -; D: -; DNA: TGTGCCAGCAGCGTAGGCGGCAGGGTGACCCATGGCTACACCTTC; CDR3: CASSVGGRVTHGYTF
V: TRBV5-1; J: TRBJ1-1; size: -; D: -; DNA: TGCGCCAGCAGCTCACACGACGTTTACTCAACCGAAAAAGCTTTCTTT; CDR3: CASSSHDVYSTEKAFF
V: TRBV7-9; J: TRBJ2-7; size: -; D: TRBD1; DNA: TGTGCCAGCAGCTCAACCAGGCCGACAGGGGGGGAAGAGCAGTACTTC; CDR3: CASSSTRPTGGEEQYF
V: TRBV4-3; J: TRBJ2-7; size: -; D: -; DNA: TGCGCCAGCAGCCCCTCGGTCCGTCCCTACGAGCAGTACTTC; CDR3: CASSPSVRPYEQYF
V: TRBV28; J: TRBJ1-1; size: few; D: -; DNA: TGTGCCAGCAGTTTAAAACTGAACACTGAAGCTTTCTTT; CDR3: CASSLKLNTEAFF
V: TRBV5-8; J: TRBJ2-7; size: once; D: -; DNA: TGTGCCAGCAGCTGGGGGACGGAGGGCTACGAGCAGTACTTC; CDR3: CASSWGTEGYEQYF
V: TRBV15; J: TRBJ2-1; size: -; D: -; DNA: TGTGCCACCAGCAGAGATCATCGCGGATACAATGAGCAGTTCTTC; CDR3: CATSRDHRGYNEQFF
V: TRBV28; J: TRBJ2-5; size: -; D: -; DNA: TGTGCCACACAACTAGCTTGGAGTCCCTCGGAGACCCAGTACTTC; CDR3: CATQLAWSPSETQYF
V: TRBV6-4; J: TRBJ1-1; size: -; D: -; DNA: TGTGCCAGCAGTGACTCGATTACAGGGAGCCTGAACACTGAAGCTTTCTTT; CDR3: CASSDSITGSLNTEAFF
V: TRBV4-2; J: TRBJ2-1; size: -; D: -; DNA: TGTGCCAGCAGCCAAGGCCCTCAACAGGCCAGGAACAATGAGCAGTTCTTC; CDR3: CASSQGPQQARNNEQFF
V: TRBV5-1; J: TRBJ2-7; size: -; D: TRBD2; DNA: TGCGCCAGCAGCTTGGAGTTAGCGGGATTCTACGAGCAGTACTTC; CDR3: CASSLELAGFYEQYF
V: TRBV29-1; J: TRBJ2-2; size: -; D: -; DNA: TGCAGCGGGAGAGTACGAGACACCGGGGAGCTGTTTTTT; CDR3: CSGRVRDTGELFF
V: TRBV28; J: TRBJ2-3; size: -; D: -; DNA: TGTGCCAGCAGTTTGCAGAGTTACACAGATACGCAGTATTTT; CDR3: CASSLQSYTDTQYF
V: TRBV29-1; J: TRBJ2-1; size: -; D: TRBD2; DNA: TGCAGCGCTGGGAAAACAGCGGGAGAGTGGGATGAGCAGTTCTTC; CDR3: CSAGKTAGEWDEQFF
V: TRBV19; J: TRBJ1-2; size: -; D: -; DNA: TGTGCCAGTAGTATTGCAGGGACTGGCTACACCTTC; CDR3: CASSIAGTGYTF
V: TRBV7-9; J: TRBJ2-2; size: few; D: -; DNA: TGTGCCAGCAGCTCCGAATTGATACAGGTGTACACCGGGGAGCTGTTTTTT; CDR3: CASSSELIQVYTGELFF
V: TRBV7-6; J: TRBJ2-3; size: once; D: TRBD1; DNA: TGTGCCAGCAGCTTCGGGACAGGTCGCACAGATACGCAGTATTTT; CDR3: CASSFGTGRTDTQYF
V: TRBV6-5; J: TRBJ1-3; size: -; D: -; DNA: TGTGCCAGCAGCTTCGGCCAGACGGCGGGAAACACCATATATTTT; CDR3: CASSFGQTAGNTIYF
V: TRBV7-9; J: TRBJ2-2; size: -; D: -; DNA: TGTGCCAGCCGAGGGCAGGGCACGAACACCGGGGAGCTGTTTTTT; CDR3: CASRGQGTNTGELFF
V: TRBV9; J: TRBJ2-1; size: -; D: TRBD2; DNA: TGTGCCAGCAGCGCTAGCGGGAGAGGCGACAATGAGCAGTTCTTC; CDR3: CASSASGRGDNEQFF
V: TRBV28; J: TRBJ1-5; size: -; D: TRBD1; DNA: TGTGCCAGCAGTTTTGGACAGGGGTATCAGCCCCAGCATTTT; CDR3: CASSFGQGYQPQHF
V: TRBV5-4; J: TRBJ2-5; size: once; D: -; DNA: TGTGCCAGCAGCTTGGTGGGTGGCCCCCAAGAGACCCAGTACTTC; CDR3: CASSLVGGPQETQYF
V: TRBV27; J: TRBJ1-1; size: few; D: -; DNA: TGTGCCAGCAGAAAGGGGCTGAACACTGAAGCTTTCTTT; CDR3: CASRKGLNTEAFF
V: TRBV7-9; J: TRBJ2-2; size: -; D: -; DNA: TGTGCCAGCAGCTCCTCTCATCAGGAGAACACCGGGGAGCTGTTTTTT; CDR3: CASSSSHQENTGELFF
V: TRBV11-2; J: TRBJ1-1; size: -; D: -; DNA: TGTGCCAGCATTACGCAGGGGAGCACTGAAGCTTTCTTT; CDR3: CASITQGSTEAFF
V: TRBV15; J: TRBJ1-1; size: -; D: -; DNA: TGTGCCACCTCCGATTCCATGAACACTGAAGCTTTCTTT; CDR3: CATSDSMNTEAFF
V: TRBV6-4; J: TRBJ2-1; size: -; D: -; DNA: TGTGCCAGCAGGAGAAGGGCGGGAAAGAACAATGAGCAGTTCTTC; CDR3: CASRRRAGKNNEQFF
V: TRBV27; J: TRBJ2-7; size: once; D: TRBD2; DNA: TGTGCCAGCACCCCCACCGGGACTAGCGGGATGTACGAGCAGTACTTC; CDR3: CASTPTGTSGMYEQYF
V: TRBV10-1; J: TRBJ2-7; size: few; D: -; DNA: TGCGCCAGCAGTGAGGGGAACGAGCAGTACTTC; CDR3: CASSEGNEQYF
V: TRBV5-1; J: TRBJ2-1; size: -; D: -; DNA: TGCGCCAGCAGCTTGGCCGTGGACAATGAGCAGTTCTTC; CDR3: CASSLAVDNEQFF
V: TRBV9; J: TRBJ2-3; size: -; D: -; DNA: TGTGCCAGCAGCGTAGCGTCTAGAGCCTCCTGGGATACGCAGTATTTT; CDR3: CASSVASRASWDTQYF
V: TRBV28; J: TRBJ2-5; size: -; D: -; DNA: TGTGCCAGCAGCCCTCCGGGCCCTCGCAGCGGACAAGAGACCCAGTACTTC; CDR3: CASSPPGPRSGQETQYF
V: TRBV9; J: TRBJ2-2; size: -; D: TRBD1; DNA: TGTGCCAGCGGGACAGGGCGAACCGGGGAGCTGTTTTTT; CDR3: CASGTGRTGELFF
V: TRBV15; J: TRBJ2-7; size: -; D: TRBD1; DNA: TGTGCCACCAGCAAAGGACAGGACCTTTCCTACGAGCAGTACTTC; CDR3: CATSKGQDLSYEQYF
V: TRBV5-1; J: TRBJ2-7; size: -; D: TRBD2; DNA: TGCGCCAGCAGCTTGGATGAACTAGCGCGTAACGAGCAGTACTTC; CDR3: CASSLDELARNEQYF
V: TRBV6-1; J: TRBJ1-5; size: -; D: TRBD1; DNA: TGTGCCAGCAGTGACCGTAACAGGGGGGATCAGCCCCAGCATTTT; CDR3: CASSDRNRGDQPQHF
V: TRBV4-1; J: TRBJ2-1; size: -; D: TRBD2; DNA: TGCGCCAGCAGCCACGTAATAGCGGGAGCCAATGAGCAGTTCTTC; CDR3: CASSHVIAGANEQFF
V: TRBV15; J: TRBJ1-5; size: -; D: -; DNA: TGTGCCACCAGCAGAGACGGACAGCCCCAGCATTTT; CDR3: CATSRDGQPQHF
V: TRBV10-2; J: TRBJ1-1; size: -; D: -; DNA: TGCGCCAGCAGTTCGGGTGAAGCTTTCTTT; CDR3: CASSSGEAFF
V: TRBV13; J: TRBJ1-1; size: -; D: -; DNA: TGTGCCAGCAGCATGGGGGGCCCCATGAACACTGAAGCTTTCTTT; CDR3: CASSMGGPMNTEAFF
V: TRBV7-9; J: TRBJ1-1; size: -; D: -; DNA: TGTGCCAGCAGCCAGAAATTCCTCCCGTTGTCTGAAGCTTTCTTT; CDR3: CASSQKFLPLSEAFF
V: TRBV30; J: TRBJ1-6; size: once; D: TRBD1; DNA: TGTGCCTGGGCAGAAACGACAGGGGGGTATTCACCCCTCCACTTT; CDR3: CAWAETTGGYSPLHF
V: TRBV7-9; J: TRBJ2-3; size: -; D: -; DNA: TGTGCCAGCAGCCCGGTTGGTTCTAGCGTGGATACGCAGTATTTT; CDR3: CASSPVGSSVDTQYF
V: TRBV7-9; J: TRBJ1-2; size: -; D: -; DNA: TGTGCCAGCAGCTTAGACCAGGGAGGCTACACCTTC; CDR3: CASSLDQGGYTF
V: TRBV15; J: TRBJ1-6; size: -; D: -; DNA: TGTGCCACCAGCACTAATACAGGATTCTATAATTCACCCCTCCACTTT; CDR3: CATSTNTGFYNSPLHF
V: TRBV5-1; J: TRBJ2-1; size: once; D: TRBD1; DNA: TGCGCCAGCAGCTGGACAGGGGGCTACAATGAGCAGTTCTTC; CDR3: CASSWTGGYNEQFF
V: TRBV4-3; J: TRBJ2-7; size: -; D: -; DNA: TGCGCCAGCAGCTCACGGATGGCGGCGGAAACATACGAGCAGTACTTC; CDR3: CASSSRMAAETYEQYF
V: TRBV15; J: TRBJ1-5; size: -; D: -; DNA: TGTGCCACCAGCACCCCGGGATTTGAGGGGGGTCAGCCCCAGCATTTT; CDR3: CATSTPGFEGGQPQHF